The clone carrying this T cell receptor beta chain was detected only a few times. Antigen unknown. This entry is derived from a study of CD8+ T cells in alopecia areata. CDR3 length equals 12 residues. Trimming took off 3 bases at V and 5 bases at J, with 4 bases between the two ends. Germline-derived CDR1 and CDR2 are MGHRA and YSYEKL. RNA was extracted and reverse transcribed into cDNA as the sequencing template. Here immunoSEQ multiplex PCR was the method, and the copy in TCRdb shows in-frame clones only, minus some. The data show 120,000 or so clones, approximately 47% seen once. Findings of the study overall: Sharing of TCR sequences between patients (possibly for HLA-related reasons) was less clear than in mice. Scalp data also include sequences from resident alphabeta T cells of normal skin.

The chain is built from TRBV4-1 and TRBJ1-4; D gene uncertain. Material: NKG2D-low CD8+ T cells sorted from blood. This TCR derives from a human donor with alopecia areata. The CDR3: CASSQGNEKLFF. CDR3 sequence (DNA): TGCGCCAGCAGCCAGGGCAATGAAAAACTGTTTTTT.